Below are 28 T cell receptor beta chains sequenced from a single sample in a study of OX40 agonist ivuxolimab in advanced cancers. This table comes from immunoSEQ multiplex PCR, and its TCRdb copy is limited to in-frame clones, with some not included. The table has about 65,000 clones, over 75% seen once. The input for sequencing was CD4+ or CD8+ T cells sorted from blood, taken in a trial of the OX40 agonist ivuxolimab. Source of these receptors: an adult with an advanced solid tumor such as melanoma, head and neck, liver or kidney cancer.

The CDR3 DNA follows: TGTGCCAGCAGCTTCTTCGGGGACGCGGTTTATGATGGCTACACCTTC. Protein: CASSFFGDAVYDGYTF. The V call is TRBV5-4, the J call TRBJ1-2, with D possibly being TRBD1 (5 bases). The V gene lost 2 bases and the J gene lost 6 bases, with 20 bases spanning the gap. The CDR3 contains 16 residues. Germline V gives CDR1 SGHNT, CDR2 YYREEE (reference sequence).

The CDR3 spells CASSGGQRRSGNTIYF. The DNA of the CDR3 is TGTGCCAGCAGTGGAGGACAGCGGCGCTCTGGAAACACCATATATTTT. V gene TRBV25-1 combines with J gene TRBJ1-3; D is possibly TRBD1 (6 bases). V was shortened by 4 bases and J by 0 bases, with 13 bases between the two germline ends. Germline CDR1 reads MGHDK; CDR2 reads SYGVNS. This CDR3 has 16 amino acids.

This chain connects TRBV18 to TRBJ1-1; D is ambiguous. Germline V gene lookup returns CDR1 KGHSH and CDR2 LQKENI. The CDR3 is made up of 16 amino acids. V shed 1 base and J shed 1 base, with 13 bases lying between them. CDR3 sequence: CASSPRGSPGNTEAFF. CDR3 DNA: TGTGCCAGCTCACCACGGGGTTCGCCTGGGAACACTGAAGCTTTCTTT. Complete variable domain (other parts from reference TRBV18 and TRBJ1-1): NAGVMQNPRHLVRRRGQEARLRCSPMKGHSHVYWYRQLPEEGLKFMVYLQKENIIDESGMPKERFSAEFPKEGPSILRIQQVVRGDSAAYFCASSPRGSPGNTEAFFGQGTRLTVV.

The chain recombines TRBV21-1 with TRBJ1-6; the table gives TRBD1 as D, unverified against the DNA. TRBV21-1 is reported as a pseudogene. The CDR3 totals 18 residues. CDR3 DNA: TGTGCCAGCAGCAAAGCGCTTCTTCTGGGACAGGATAATTCACCCCTCCACTTT. Protein sequence: CASSKALLLGQDNSPLHF.

The chain employs TRBV7-9 and TRBJ1-2; maybe TRBD1 (6 bases). This CDR3 region has 12 residues. Trimming cost V 3 bases and J 10 bases, with 12 bases left between them. Germline loops: CDR1 SEHNR, CDR2 FQNEAQ (reference sequence). The CDR3 DNA is TGTGCCAGCAGCTTTAACAGGGAGGACTACACCTTC. Its translation: CASSFNREDYTF.

The chain links TRBV5-4 to TRBJ2-7; 7 nucleotides agree with TRBD1. From germline, CDR1 is SGHNT and CDR2 YYREEE (reference sequence). V shed 2 bases and J 7 bases; nucleotides not matched to a gene: 9. There are 14 residues in the CDR3. The CDR3 DNA reads TGTGCCAGCAGCTTTTATGAGGGGGCGCGAGAGCAGTACTTC. Protein product: CASSFYEGAREQYF.

This clone has a single count. This sequence joins TRBV7-9 and TRBJ1-1; D possibly corresponds to TRBD1 (5 bases). Trimming shortened V by 5 bases and J by 2 bases, and 24 bases separated the two germline ends. The CDR3 has 18 residues. Germline lookup yields CDR1 SEHNR and CDR2 FQNEAQ (reference sequence). Here the CDR3 DNA reads TGTGCCAGCAGCCTACGAATCACCCGGGACGTCGGAAACACTGAAGCTTTCTTT. This codes for CASSLRITRDVGNTEAFF.

This clone was seen more than once but under ten times. The gene calls are TRBV19 and TRBJ1-5, with 8 bases fitting TRBD1. Germline trimming cut 4 bases from V and 1 base from J; bases unmatched to any gene: 9. This CDR3 is 17 amino acids long. CDR1 is LNHDA and CDR2 is SQIVND in the germline V gene (reference sequence). For the CDR3, the DNA is TGTGCCAGTAGTACAAGGGCCACAGGGGGGAGCAATCAGCCCCAGCATTTT. It translates to CASSTRATGGSNQPQHF. Filled out from reference TRBV19 and TRBJ1-5, the complete variable domain reads DGGITQSPKYLFRKEGQNVTLSCEQNLNHDAMYWYRQDPGQGLRLIYYSQIVNDFQKGDIAEGYSVSREKKESFPLTVTSAQKNPTAFYLCASSTRATGGSNQPQHFGDGTRLSIL.

This sequence joins TRBV2 and TRBJ2-5, with D possibly being TRBD1 or TRBD2 (5 bases each). The CDR3 spans 13 residues. In germline, CDR1 is SNHLY, CDR2 FYNNEI. The V gene lost 11 bases and the J gene lost 5 bases, with 18 bases spanning the gap. The CDR3 reads CAGQAGGRETQYF. The CDR3, as DNA: TGTGCCGGTCAAGCTGGGGGAAGGGAGACCCAGTACTTC.

The chain combines TRBV7-7 with TRBJ2-1; 12 bases match TRBD2. The CDR3 totals 16 residues. Germline V gene lookup returns CDR1 SSHAT and CDR2 FNYEAQ (reference sequence). V lost 1 base to trimming and J lost 8 bases; unmatched junction nucleotides: 6. The CDR3 DNA is TGTGCCAGCAGCTTAGGCTTGACTAGCGGGGGATATGAGCAGTTCTTC. It specifies CASSLGLTSGGYEQFF.

The chain has TRBV7-2 and TRBJ1-2, with unresolved D. Trimming cost V 5 bases and J 4 bases, with 17 bases left between them. Looked up from germline, CDR1 is SGHTA and CDR2 is FQGNSA. This CDR3 contains 15 residues. The DNA for the CDR3 is TGTGCCAGCAGCCCTCCTAGCGGGCAGCCCTATGGCTACACCTTC. Protein sequence: CASSPPSGQPYGYTF.

This clone was detected only once. The chain combines TRBV7-2 with TRBJ2-7; D remains unclear. In germline, CDR1 is SGHTA, CDR2 FQGNSA. The CDR3 contains 12 residues. The V and J ends lost 3 bases and 0 bases respectively, with 3 bases between them. DNA of the CDR3: TGTGCCAGCAGCTTTACCTCCTACGAGCAGTACTTC. Translation: CASSFTSYEQYF.

The gene calls are TRBV27 and TRBJ2-3; maybe TRBD2 (7 bases). V lost 6 bases, J lost 8 bases, and 24 bases lay in between. The CDR3 extends over 16 amino acids. CDR1 MNHEY and CDR2 SMNVEV come from the germline V gene (reference sequence). CDR3 in DNA: TGTGCCAGCAGCTATCCCCCCGGGCGGGGGCACGGTACGCAGTATTTT. As protein: CASSYPPGRGHGTQYF.

This rearrangement joins TRBV15 to TRBJ2-7; 8 bases agree with TRBD1. After removal of 4 bases from V and 0 bases from J, the junction contained 11 bases not matched to a gene. This CDR3 comprises 17 residues. Germline loops: CDR1 LNHNV, CDR2 YYDKDF (reference sequence). The CDR3 DNA follows: TGTGCCACCAGCACCCTCGGACAGGGTGTAGTCTCCTACGAGCAGTACTTC. It is translated as CATSTLGQGVVSYEQYF.

The rearrangement links TRBV21-1 to TRBJ2-3. TRBV21-1 is a pseudogene segment. The CDR3 has 17 residues. The CDR3 DNA reads TGTGCCAGCAGCAAAGTAGAAGGGACGGGCAGCACAGATACGCAGTATTTT. This encodes CASSKVEGTGSTDTQYF.

The CDR3 sequence is CASSPGQGFIMNQPQHF. As DNA, the CDR3 is TGTGCCAGCAGCCCCGGACAGGGGTTTATTATGAATCAGCCCCAGCATTTT. V gene TRBV7-9 combines with J gene TRBJ1-5; 9 positions agree with TRBD1. Germline values: CDR1 SEHNR, CDR2 FQNEAQ (reference sequence). V lost 5 bases, J lost 4 bases, and 12 bases stayed unmatched. This CDR3 is 17 amino acids long.

This clone was counted ten times or more. The genes are TRBV6-5 and TRBJ1-1, with unresolved D. CDR3 length: 14 amino acids. Trimming shortened V by 1 base and J by 1 base, and 7 bases separated the two germline ends. Germline values: CDR1 MNHEY, CDR2 SVGAGI. In nucleotides, the CDR3 is TGTGCCAGCAGTTACTACGGACGGAACACTGAAGCTTTCTTT. It encodes CASSYYGRNTEAFF.

The rearrangement joins TRBV9 to TRBJ1-3, with D hard to call. Trimming took off 3 bases at V and 1 base at J, with 14 bases between the two ends. There are 16 residues in the CDR3. CDR1 SGDLS and CDR2 YYNGEE come from the germline V gene. CDR3 DNA: TGTGCCAGCAGCGCCGGAGGGAGGCGGTCTGGAAACACCATATATTTT. Translation gives CASSAGGRRSGNTIYF. Based on the CDR3 plus reference TRBV9 and TRBJ1-3, the full variable domain is DSGVTQTPKHLITATGQRVTLRCSPRSGDLSVYWYQQSLDQGLQFLIQYYNGEERAKGNILERFSAQQFPDLHSELNLSSLELGDSALYFCASSAGGRRSGNTIYFGEGSWLTVV.

This chain uses TRBV11-2 with TRBJ2-7, with D possibly TRBD1 on 7 matching bases. This CDR3 contains 17 residues. V was shortened by 5 bases and J by 1 base, with 21 bases between the two germline ends. Germline V gene data show CDR1 as SGHAT and CDR2 as FQNNGV. CDR3 protein: CASSPRRDSQSSYEQYF. CDR3 nucleotide sequence: TGTGCCAGCAGCCCACGGCGGGACAGCCAGTCTTCCTACGAGCAGTACTTC.

The rearrangement joins TRBV6-6 to TRBJ2-7, with D unresolved. This CDR3 has 12 amino acids. The germline V gene encodes CDR1 MNHNY and CDR2 SVGAGI (reference sequence). The V end was cut by 4 bases, the J end by 5 bases, with 9 bases between. The CDR3 DNA reads TGTGCCAGCAGTTCCATCGGCGACGAGCAGTACTTC. Translating gives CASSSIGDEQYF.

This chain uses TRBV19 with TRBJ1-1, with 7 bases that match TRBD1. Germline lookup yields CDR1 LNHDA and CDR2 SQIVND (reference sequence). Germline trimming cut 7 bases from V and 5 bases from J; bases unmatched to any gene: 13. The CDR3 runs 15 residues. The CDR3 loop is CASIPRGQGITEAFF. Written as DNA, the CDR3 is TGTGCCAGTATCCCTAGGGGGCAGGGGATTACTGAAGCTTTCTTT.

This chain links TRBV19 with TRBJ2-4; D perhaps matches TRBD1 (6 bases). Germline V gene data show CDR1 as LNHDA and CDR2 as SQIVND (reference sequence). The length of the CDR3 is 14 residues. Trimming removed 3 bases from V and 6 bases from J, with 12 bases in between. CDR3 nucleotide sequence: TGTGCCAGTAGTATGGACAGCGGTCCAAACATTCAGTACTTC. This translates into CASSMDSGPNIQYF.

The CDR3 region is CASSFAREIGNTIYF. DNA of the CDR3: TGTGCCAGCAGCTTCGCCAGGGAAATTGGCAACACCATATATTTT. This chain connects TRBV5-6 to TRBJ1-3; weak D call: TRBD1 (5 bases). The CDR3 sequence is 15 residues long. The germline V gene has CDR1 SGHDT and CDR2 YYEEEE. V was pared by 2 bases and J by 7 bases, with 16 bases between.

The V call is TRBV28, the J call TRBJ1-1; no firm D call. V lost 5 bases, J lost 0 bases, and 10 bases lay in between. The CDR3 runs 14 residues. The germline V gene encodes CDR1 MDHEN and CDR2 SYDVKM. In DNA form, the CDR3 reads TGTGCCAGCAGTATAACAGTCATGAACACTGAAGCTTTCTTT. Translated, it gives CASSITVMNTEAFF.

The chain uses TRBV27 and TRBJ2-7; possible D gene TRBD1, 6 bases. Trimming pared 7 bases from V and 1 base from J, leaving 20 bases between. Germline CDR1 MNHEY, CDR2 SMNVEV (reference sequence). This CDR3 contains 16 residues. The CDR3 spells CASTPLVQGKSYEQYF. CDR3 DNA: TGTGCCAGCACCCCACTTGTCCAGGGGAAATCCTACGAGCAGTACTTC.

The J gene is TRBJ2-2, the V gene TRBV6-5; D is possibly TRBD2 (6 bases). CDR3 size: 15 residues. Germline V gene sequence: CDR1 MNHEY, CDR2 SVGAGI. The V and J ends lost 7 bases and 5 bases respectively, with 17 bases between them. The CDR3 bases are TGTGCCAGCACGGGGGACTCCCTTCGGACCGGGGAGCTGTTTTTT. This translates into CASTGDSLRTGELFF.

V gene TRBV11-3 combines with J gene TRBJ2-3; no reliable D call. The CDR3 is made up of 17 amino acids. From germline, CDR1 is SGHNT and CDR2 YENEEA. The V and J ends lost 1 base and 5 bases respectively, with 19 bases between them. Here the CDR3 reads CASSLASGLPGEDTQYF. DNA for the CDR3: TGTGCCAGCAGCTTAGCTTCGGGCCTTCCTGGAGAAGATACGCAGTATTTT. Full variable domain (missing parts from reference TRBV11-3 and TRBJ2-3): EAGVVQSPRYKIIEKKQPVAFWCNPISGHNTLYWYLQNLGQGPELLIRYENEEAVDDSQLPKDRFSAERLKGVDSTLKIQPAELGDSAVYLCASSLASGLPGEDTQYFGPGTRLTVL.

The chain links TRBV4-2 to TRBJ2-7, with D perhaps matching TRBD1 (6 bases). The CDR3 is 14 residues long. Looked up from germline, CDR1 is LGHNA and CDR2 is YNFKEQ. Trimming removed 0 bases at V and 1 base at J, with 7 bases between. The CDR3: CASSQERGSYEQYF. In nucleotides, the CDR3 is TGTGCCAGCAGCCAAGAAAGGGGGTCCTACGAGCAGTACTTC.